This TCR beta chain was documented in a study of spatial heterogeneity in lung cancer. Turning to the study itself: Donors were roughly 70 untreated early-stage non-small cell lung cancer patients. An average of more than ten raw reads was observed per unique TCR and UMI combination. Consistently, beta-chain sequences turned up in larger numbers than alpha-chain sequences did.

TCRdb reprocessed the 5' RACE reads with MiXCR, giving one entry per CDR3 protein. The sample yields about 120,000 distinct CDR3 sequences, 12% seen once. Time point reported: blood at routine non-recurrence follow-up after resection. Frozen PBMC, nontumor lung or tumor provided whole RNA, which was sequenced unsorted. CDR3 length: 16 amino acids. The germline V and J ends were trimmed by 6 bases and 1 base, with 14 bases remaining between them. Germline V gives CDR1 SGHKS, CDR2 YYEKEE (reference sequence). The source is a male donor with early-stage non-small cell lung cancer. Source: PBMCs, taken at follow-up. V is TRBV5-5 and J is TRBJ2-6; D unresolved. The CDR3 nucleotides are TGTGCCAGCACCGACCGGGTAGTTTCTGGGGCCAACGTCCTGACTTTC. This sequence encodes CASTDRVVSGANVLTF. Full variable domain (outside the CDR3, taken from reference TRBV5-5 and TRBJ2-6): DAGVTQSPTHLIKTRGQQVTLRCSPISGHKSVSWYQQVLGQGPQFIFQYYEKEERGRGNFPDRFSARQFPNYSSELNVNALLLGDSALYLCASTDRVVSGANVLTFGAGSRLTVL.